This T cell receptor beta chain appears in the sequencing data of a study of lung T cells in sarcoidosis with Löfgren's syndrome. The study, taken as a whole, reports: These T cells were suggested, not shown, to recognize a putative antigen. Shared TRAV12-1 and TRBV2 CDR3 motifs across Löfgren's syndrome patients reportedly suggested public CD4+ TCRs. Versus controls, Löfgren's syndrome patients reportedly showed TRAV12-1 and TRBV2 as most expanded.

TCRdb reanalysed the reads using MiXCR and keeps one entry per CDR3 protein. In the table there are about 19,000 distinct CDR3 sequences, roughly 21% of which are singletons. Per the germline V gene, CDR1 is SQVTM and CDR2 is ANQGSEA. CDR3 length equals 14 residues. V gave up 3 bases and J gave up 2 bases, with 12 bases separating them. Judged by abundance, this clonotype is medium-sized. Its antigen is not identified. The V gene is TRBV29-1, the J gene TRBJ2-3; a weak D match, TRBD2 (5 bases). Sequencing was performed on CD4+ T cells from PBMCs. The receptor was derived from a human donor with sarcoidosis (Löfgren's syndrome or another form), or a control subject (not recorded which). DNA of the CDR3: TGCAGCGTTGATCCCAGCGGAACCACAGATACGCAGTATTTT. Translating gives CSVDPSGTTDTQYF.